These 11 T cell receptor beta chains originate from one sample sequenced in a study of T cells in Graves' hyperthyroidism and ophthalmopathy. Using RNA transcripts as the source, TCR beta CDR3 regions were amplified. The study used the HTBI primer set for a first-round RT-PCR of the TCR CDR3. MiXCR, applied by TCRdb to the multiplex PCR reads, yields one record per CDR3 protein. This sample has 340,000 or so distinct CDR3 sequences, with 21% found just once. Specimen: blood. These receptors were obtained from a woman in her fifties or sixties with Graves' hyperthyroidism.

The table lists this clonotype with many counts. V usage is TRBV10-1 and J usage is TRBJ2-2; D not certain. Trimming took off 6 bases at V and 5 bases at J, with 16 bases between the two ends. From germline, CDR1 is WNHNN and CDR2 SYGVQD (reference sequence). The CDR3 has 15 amino acids. The CDR3 spells CASSSVFSGTGELFF. As DNA, the CDR3 is TGCGCCAGCAGCTCCGTTTTCAGTGGAACCGGGGAGCTGTTTTTT.

This chain links TRBV20-1 with TRBJ1-5; 8 bases fit TRBD1. Germline CDR1 reads DFQATT; CDR2 reads SNEGSKA (reference sequence). The CDR3 extends over 14 amino acids. The DNA of the CDR3 is TGCAGCGTTTGGACAGGGAGGAAGAATCAGCCCCAGCATTTT. Translation gives CSVWTGRKNQPQHF.

This clonotype was detected ten times or more. V is TRBV3-1 and J is TRBJ2-7; tentative D call: TRBD2 (6 bases). The CDR3 has 14 residues. Between the trimmed V and J ends, which lost 4 bases and 4 bases, there was a span of 14 bases. Looked up from germline, CDR1 is LGHDT and CDR2 is YNNKEL (reference sequence). CDR3 protein: CASSPTGLPYEQYF. DNA of the CDR3: TGTGCCAGCAGCCCGACGGGACTCCCGTACGAGCAGTACTTC.

This clonotype was observed many times. V and J are TRBV30 and TRBJ1-2; D is ambiguous. V was pared by 4 bases and J by 8 bases, with 14 bases between. Germline V CDR1 and CDR2: GTSNPN, SVGIG (reference sequence). This CDR3 comprises 12 residues. Here the CDR3 DNA reads TGTGCCTGGACCGTCGTCCTGGAGGGCTACACCTTC. This gives the protein CAWTVVLEGYTF.

This clonotype came up many times. The V gene is TRBV20-1, the J gene TRBJ2-3, with TRBD2 matching over 7 bases. Germline trimming cut 1 base from V and 6 bases from J; bases unmatched to any gene: 10. This CDR3 is 15 amino acids long. The germline CDR1 and CDR2 sequences are DFQATT and SNEGSKA (reference sequence). CDR3 sequence (DNA): TGCAGTGCTAGAGGGTCTAGCGGTTTAAGGGATACGCAGTATTTT. Amino acid sequence: CSARGSSGLRDTQYF.

This clonotype has a count of ten or more. The V and J genes are TRBV18 and TRBJ2-1, with TRBD2 matching 11 bases. J lost 3 bases, V lost 4 bases, and 5 bases had no gene match. The CDR3 length is 16 residues. The germline V gene has CDR1 KGHSH and CDR2 LQKENI. CDR3 residues: CASSRQLAGDYNEQFF. The CDR3 nucleotides are TGTGCCAGCTCACGCCAACTAGCGGGAGACTACAATGAGCAGTTCTTC.

The DNA for the CDR3 is TGTGCCATCAGTTTACTAGCGGGACATGACAATGAGCAGTTCTTC. It is translated as CAISLLAGHDNEQFF. This chain connects TRBV10-3 to TRBJ2-1; 10 bases align to TRBD2. The CDR3 covers 15 residues. Germline trimming cut 5 bases from V and 5 bases from J; bases unmatched to any gene: 6. The V gene's germline CDR1 is ENHRY and CDR2 SYGVKD.

This rearrangement joins TRBV6-1 to TRBJ2-5; the match to TRBD1 covers 8 bases. The CDR3 is 13 residues long. CDR1 is MNHNS, CDR2 SASEGT, per germline. V was clipped by 5 bases and J by 5 bases; unmatched bases: 4. The CDR3 DNA sequence: TGTGCCAGCAGTCCAGGGGGCTCGGAGACCCAGTACTTC. Its translation is CASSPGGSETQYF.

This clonotype has ten or more counts. The gene calls are TRBV2 and TRBJ2-7, with D uncertain. V was cut by 7 bases and J by 6 bases, with 16 bases left in between. The germline CDR1 and CDR2 sequences are SNHLY and FYNNEI. This CDR3 has 13 residues. CDR3 loop: CASKPDGRGEQYF. DNA of the CDR3: TGTGCCAGCAAGCCCGACGGACGAGGCGAGCAGTACTTC.

This clonotype occurred many times. The rearrangement uses TRBV6-6 and TRBJ1-6; maybe TRBD1 (5 bases). In germline, CDR1 is MNHNY, CDR2 SVGAGI (reference sequence). V shed 0 bases and J shed 8 bases, with 8 bases lying between them. This CDR3 is built from 14 residues. CDR3 sequence (DNA): TGTGCCAGCAGTTACTCGAGCAGGGATTCACCCCTCCACTTT. Its protein is CASSYSSRDSPLHF.

This clonotype has a count of ten or more. The rearrangement links TRBV18 to TRBJ1-1, with a weak D call TRBD1 (6 bases). This CDR3 spans 14 amino acids. The germline gives CDR1 KGHSH, CDR2 LQKENI. V lost 6 bases and J lost 1, with 12 bases in between. In DNA, the CDR3 is TGTGCCAGCTCCAGTATGGGGGCGAACACTGAAGCTTTCTTT. It yields the protein CASSSMGANTEAFF.